What follows are 5 T cell receptor beta chains derived from one specimen sequenced in a study of T cells after yellow fever vaccination. TCRdb itself ran the 5' RACE reads through MiXCR, one entry per CDR3 protein. The profile covers roughly 63,000 distinct CDR3 sequences, with around 7.4% appearing a single time and roughly a third taken by the ten largest. The input for sequencing was CD8+ T cells sorted from PBMCs, taken 15 days after the yellow fever booster vaccination. The origin of the receptors is a man aged 30-40 years who received the YFV17D yellow fever vaccine.

As to this clonotype: A much larger clone sits a single nucleotide away, making a read error possible. This chain connects TRBV4-1 to TRBJ1-1, with no clear D. The V gene's germline CDR1 is MGHRA and CDR2 YSYEKL. There are 14 residues in the CDR3. CDR3 region: CASSQEPGNAEAFF. DNA of the CDR3: TGCGCCAGCAGCCAAGAGCCGGGGAACGCTGAAGCTTTCTTT.

This clonotype came up many times. The chain carries TRBV18 and TRBJ1-1, with unresolved D. In germline, CDR1 is KGHSH, CDR2 LQKENI. V was trimmed by 0 bases and J by 11 bases, leaving 10 bases between them. The CDR3 is 12 amino acids. The CDR3 sequence is CASSPPKGLAFF. In DNA, the CDR3 is TGTGCCAGCTCACCACCAAAAGGGTTGGCTTTCTTT.

Remarks on this clonotype: A much larger clone lies a single base off, so this may be a read error. This chain joins TRBV2 and TRBJ2-7; D ambiguous. CDR1 SNHLY and CDR2 FYNNEI come from the germline V gene. This CDR3 has 13 residues. CDR3 nucleotides: TGTGCCAGCACAAAGGGTAGCTCCTACGAGCAGTGCTTC. This codes for CASTKGSSYEQCF.

This clonotype was seen many times. V gene TRBV7-9 combines with J gene TRBJ2-1; no clear D gene. Trimming pared 5 bases from V and 4 bases from J, leaving 15 bases between. The CDR3 totals 15 residues. Germline V CDR1 and CDR2: SEHNR, FQNEAQ (reference sequence). The CDR3 DNA reads TGTGCCAGCAGCAGTGGACCCATCAGATACAATGAGCAGTTCTTC. Protein sequence: CASSSGPIRYNEQFF.

The rearrangement uses TRBV5-6 and TRBJ2-1, with D possibly TRBD1 on 6 matching bases. Trimming left V 3 bases short and J 12 bases short, with 13 bases between. This CDR3 has 12 amino acids. The germline V gene has CDR1 SGHDT and CDR2 YYEEEE. Written as DNA, the CDR3 is TGTGCCAGCAGCTCCAGGGGAACTAGGCAGTTCTTC. Protein sequence: CASSSRGTRQFF.